This is a list of T cell receptor beta chains from one sample in a study of OX40 agonist ivuxolimab in advanced cancers. Measured with immunoSEQ multiplex PCR; TCRdb has only the in-frame clones, and not every one. The profile shows some 5,100 clones, around 66% of them singletons. This sample comprised CD4+ or CD8+ T cells sorted from blood, obtained in a trial of the OX40 agonist ivuxolimab. The receptors shown here come from an adult with an advanced solid tumor such as melanoma, head and neck, liver or kidney cancer. Both conserved end residues are part of each CDR3. The order of the fields is D gene, V gene, clone size, J gene, CDR3 protein, CDR3 DNA. A D gene is named only where the DNA matches it firmly. Size is stated for part of the rows, as once, few or many counts, or as a class when the clone is expanded.

D gene: -; V gene: TRBV9; clone size: -; J gene: TRBJ1-1; CDR3 protein: CASSVPGAGEDKYSF; CDR3 DNA: TGTGCCAGCAGCGTCCCCGGTGCGGGCGAAGACAAATACAGCTTT
D gene: TRBD1; V gene: TRBV25-1; clone size: -; J gene: TRBJ1-2; CDR3 protein: CASSVGGGEYGYTF; CDR3 DNA: TGTGCCAGCAGCGTAGGAGGGGGCGAATATGGCTACACCTTC
D gene: -; V gene: TRBV11-1; clone size: -; J gene: TRBJ1-5; CDR3 protein: CASSLGGLGNQPQHF; CDR3 DNA: TGTGCCAGCAGCTTAGGGGGCCTGGGTAATCAGCCCCAGCATTTT
D gene: -; V gene: TRBV19; clone size: -; J gene: TRBJ2-2; CDR3 protein: CASSIVGAGELFF; CDR3 DNA: TGTGCCAGTAGTATAGTGGGGGCCGGGGAGCTGTTTTTT
D gene: TRBD1; V gene: TRBV5-6; clone size: -; J gene: TRBJ1-2; CDR3 protein: CASTGTGPPSYGYTF; CDR3 DNA: TGTGCCAGCACCGGGACAGGGCCCCCGTCCTATGGCTACACCTTC
D gene: TRBD2; V gene: TRBV13; clone size: -; J gene: TRBJ2-5; CDR3 protein: CASSALAGGQETQYF; CDR3 DNA: TGTGCCAGCAGCGCACTAGCGGGGGGGCAAGAGACCCAGTACTTC
D gene: -; V gene: TRBV28; clone size: -; J gene: TRBJ2-7; CDR3 protein: CASSLRQSPHEQYF; CDR3 DNA: TGTGCCAGCAGTTTAAGGCAATCCCCCCACGAGCAGTACTTC
D gene: -; V gene: TRBV5-6; clone size: few; J gene: TRBJ2-7; CDR3 protein: CASGNRDWGWYEQYF; CDR3 DNA: TGTGCCAGCGGAAACCGGGACTGGGGTTGGTACGAGCAGTACTTC
D gene: -; V gene: TRBV11-3; clone size: -; J gene: TRBJ1-1; CDR3 protein: CASSLGVGTEAFF; CDR3 DNA: TGTGCCAGCAGCTTAGGTGTGGGCACTGAAGCTTTCTTT
D gene: -; V gene: TRBV2; clone size: many; J gene: TRBJ2-7; CDR3 protein: CASSGVVDLMDEQYF; CDR3 DNA: TGTGCCAGCAGTGGGGTCGTTGATTTAATGGACGAGCAGTACTTC
D gene: -; V gene: TRBV2; clone size: -; J gene: TRBJ2-7; CDR3 protein: CASSDYGGYRSYEQYF; CDR3 DNA: TGTGCCAGCAGTGATTATGGAGGGTATAGGTCCTACGAGCAGTACTTC
D gene: -; V gene: TRBV9; clone size: -; J gene: TRBJ2-7; CDR3 protein: CASSPGSSYEQYF; CDR3 DNA: TGTGCCAGCAGCCCGGGGTCGTCCTACGAGCAGTACTTC
D gene: -; V gene: TRBV7-8; clone size: many; J gene: TRBJ1-6; CDR3 protein: CASSLEDSAGSPLHF; CDR3 DNA: TGTGCCAGCAGCTTAGAGGACAGCGCGGGATCACCCCTCCACTTT
D gene: TRBD1; V gene: TRBV25-1; clone size: once; J gene: TRBJ1-6; CDR3 protein: CASSWDRDNSPLHF; CDR3 DNA: TGTGCCAGCAGTTGGGACAGGGATAATTCACCCCTCCACTTT
D gene: TRBD1; V gene: TRBV4-1; clone size: -; J gene: TRBJ2-7; CDR3 protein: CASSQDGQGATYEQYF; CDR3 DNA: TGCGCCAGCAGCCAAGATGGGCAGGGGGCTACCTACGAGCAGTACTTC
D gene: TRBD1; V gene: TRBV19; clone size: once; J gene: TRBJ2-7; CDR3 protein: CASSELDRGRAEQYF; CDR3 DNA: TGTGCCAGTAGTGAACTGGACAGGGGGCGCGCCGAGCAGTACTTC
D gene: TRBD1; V gene: TRBV7-2; clone size: -; J gene: TRBJ2-7; CDR3 protein: CASSFNRGTYEQYF; CDR3 DNA: TGTGCCAGCAGCTTCAACAGGGGGACCTACGAGCAGTACTTC
D gene: TRBD1; V gene: TRBV27; clone size: -; J gene: TRBJ1-2; CDR3 protein: CASSSQTGIYGYTF; CDR3 DNA: TGTGCCAGCAGTTCCCAGACAGGGATCTATGGCTACACCTTC
D gene: TRBD1; V gene: TRBV7-9; clone size: few; J gene: TRBJ2-7; CDR3 protein: CASSEGQTYEQYF; CDR3 DNA: TGTGCCAGCAGCGAGGGACAGACCTACGAGCAGTACTTC
D gene: TRBD1; V gene: TRBV7-2; clone size: -; J gene: TRBJ1-1; CDR3 protein: CASSSGTGGASVNTEAFF; CDR3 DNA: TGTGCCAGCAGCTCCGGGACAGGGGGCGCCTCGGTGAACACTGAAGCTTTCTTT
D gene: -; V gene: TRBV4-3; clone size: -; J gene: TRBJ2-7; CDR3 protein: CASSHFRDYEQYF; CDR3 DNA: TGCGCCAGCAGCCACTTCCGGGACTACGAGCAGTACTTC
D gene: -; V gene: TRBV4-1; clone size: -; J gene: TRBJ1-3; CDR3 protein: CASSHPGVSGNTIYF; CDR3 DNA: TGCGCCAGCAGCCACCCAGGGGTCTCTGGAAACACCATATATTTT
D gene: -; V gene: TRBV7-9; clone size: -; J gene: TRBJ2-6; CDR3 protein: CASSALSGANVLTF; CDR3 DNA: TGTGCCAGCAGCGCCCTTTCCGGGGCCAACGTCCTGACTTTC